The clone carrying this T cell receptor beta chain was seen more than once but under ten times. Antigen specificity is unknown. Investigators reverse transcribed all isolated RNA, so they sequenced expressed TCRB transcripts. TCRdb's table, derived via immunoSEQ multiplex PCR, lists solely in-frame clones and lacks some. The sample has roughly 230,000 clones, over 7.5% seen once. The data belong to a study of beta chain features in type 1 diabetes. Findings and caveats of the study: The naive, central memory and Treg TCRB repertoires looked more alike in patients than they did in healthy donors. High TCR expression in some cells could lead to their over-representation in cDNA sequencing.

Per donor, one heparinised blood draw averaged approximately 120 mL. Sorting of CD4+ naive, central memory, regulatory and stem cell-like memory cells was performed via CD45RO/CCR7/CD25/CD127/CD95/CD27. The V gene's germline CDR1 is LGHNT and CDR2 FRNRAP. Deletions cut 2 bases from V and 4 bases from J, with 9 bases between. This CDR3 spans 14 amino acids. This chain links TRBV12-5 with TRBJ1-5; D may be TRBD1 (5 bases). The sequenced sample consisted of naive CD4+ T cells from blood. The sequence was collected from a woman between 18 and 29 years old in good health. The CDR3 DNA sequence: TGTGCTAGTGGTTTGTTGGGACTTAATCAGCCCCAGCATTTT. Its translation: CASGLLGLNQPQHF.